The 18 T cell receptor beta chains reported below all come from one sample, sequenced in a study of T cells in Graves' hyperthyroidism and ophthalmopathy. TCR beta CDR3 region amplification was performed from RNA transcripts. Initially, a first-round RT-PCR of the TCR CDR3 employed the HTBI primer set. TCRdb used MiXCR to reprocess the multiplex PCR reads, holding one entry per CDR3 protein. In the table there are roughly 400,000 distinct CDR3 sequences, 20% to 25% of which are singletons. The sequenced sample was blood. The receptors were gathered from a man in his forties or fifties with Graves' hyperthyroidism.

In this sample, this clonotype turned up many times. The chain combines TRBV27 with TRBJ2-1, with 13 nucleotides matching TRBD2. Losses at the gene ends were 3 bases for V and 3 bases for J; bases not matched to a gene: 5. Per germline, CDR1 MNHEY and CDR2 SMNVEV (reference sequence). The CDR3 runs to 17 residues. The CDR3 nucleotides read TGTGCCAGCAGTTTCCTAACTAGCGGGAGGGACTACAATGAGCAGTTCTTC. It yields the protein CASSFLTSGRDYNEQFF.

This clonotype was detected only a few times. V gene TRBV6-1 combines with J gene TRBJ2-7; possible D gene TRBD1, 6 bases. Trimming took 2 bases from V and 2 from J, leaving 10 bases between them. The CDR3 extends over 14 amino acids. CDR1 is MNHNS, CDR2 SASEGT, per germline. The CDR3 DNA sequence: TGTGCCAGCAGTGAAAGGGCAGGGGCCTACGAGCAGTACTTC. It encodes CASSERAGAYEQYF.

The chain has TRBV20-1 and TRBJ1-1; tentative D call: TRBD1 (5 bases). CDR1 is DFQATT and CDR2 is SNEGSKA in the germline V gene (reference sequence). The CDR3 consists of 14 residues. V was trimmed by 3 bases and J by 5 bases, leaving 16 bases between them. This chain's CDR3 is CSASLPGTLTEAFF. CDR3 coding DNA: TGCAGTGCTAGTCTTCCCGGGACTCTTACTGAAGCTTTCTTT.

In regard to this clonotype: A read error may explain this, as a much larger clone is one base away. The CDR3 does not end in the conserved phenylalanine or tryptophan, so this is likely a read error. The V call is TRBV24-1, the J call TRBJ2-3; 8 bases fit TRBD2. The J segment lost 5 bases and the V segment lost 3 bases, leaving 6 bases of the junction unmatched. The V gene's germline CDR1 is KGHDR and CDR2 SFDVKD. The CDR3 has 15 residues. The CDR3 region is CATSDRAGVEDTQYY. The CDR3, as DNA: TGTGCCACCAGTGATCGAGCGGGAGTTGAAGATACGCAGTATTAT.

V usage is TRBV6-2 or TRBV6-3 and J usage is TRBJ1-4; 10 nucleotides agree with TRBD1. This CDR3 spans 18 amino acids. With 6 bases clipped from V and 0 bases from J, the junction kept 10 bases outside the gene matches. Germline V gene lookup returns CDR1 MNHEY and CDR2 SVGEGT. The CDR3 here is CASRAGTGAFATNEKLFF. CDR3 nucleotides: TGTGCCAGCAGGGCCGGGACAGGGGCTTTTGCAACTAATGAAAAACTGTTTTTT.

The chain combines TRBV12-3 or TRBV12-4 with TRBJ2-6; a possible D gene is TRBD2 (5 bases). Trimming pared 3 bases from V and 4 bases from J, leaving 7 bases between. The CDR3 extends over 14 amino acids. The CDR3 DNA sequence: TGTGCCAGCAGTTTTCGCGGGGGGGCCAACGTCCTGACTTTC. It codes for CASSFRGGANVLTF.

V gene TRBV20-1 combines with J gene TRBJ2-3, with 16 nucleotides matching TRBD2. Germline trimming cut 0 bases from V and 6 bases from J; bases unmatched to any gene: 6. Germline CDR1 DFQATT, CDR2 SNEGSKA (reference sequence). CDR3 length equals 17 residues. In DNA, the CDR3 is TGCAGTGCTAGAGATATAAGGGGACTAGCGGGAGGGGATACGCAGTATTTT. The encoded protein is CSARDIRGLAGGDTQYF.

The chain carries TRBV29-1 and TRBJ2-3; D tentatively reads TRBD1 or TRBD2 (5 bases each). V lost 4 bases and J 4 bases, leaving 15 bases between the germline ends. The CDR3 is 14 residues long. From germline, CDR1 is SQVTM and CDR2 ANQGSEA. The CDR3 spells CSVGGRWGADTQYF. The CDR3 DNA reads as TGCAGCGTTGGGGGGAGATGGGGCGCAGATACGCAGTATTTT.

This chain links TRBV12-3 or TRBV12-4 with TRBJ2-5; D is uncertain. V shed 10 bases and J shed 0 bases, with 12 bases lying between them. CDR3 length equals 13 residues. The CDR3 loop reads CATSRWDQETQYF. CDR3 DNA sequence: TGTGCCACCAGCCGCTGGGACCAAGAGACCCAGTACTTC.

This clonotype occurred many times. The chain recombines TRBV29-1 with TRBJ2-3, with D hard to call. Germline-derived CDR1 and CDR2 are SQVTM and ANQGSEA. The CDR3 consists of 11 residues. V lost 3 bases, J lost 5 bases, and 6 bases lay in between. The CDR3 loop reads CSVEFRDTQYF. The CDR3 DNA sequence: TGCAGCGTTGAGTTCAGAGATACGCAGTATTTT.

The chain is built from TRBV6-1 and TRBJ2-1; 15 nucleotides align to TRBD2. V lost 2 bases to trimming and J lost 0 bases; unmatched junction nucleotides: 11. The CDR3 length is 21 residues. CDR1 is MNHNS, CDR2 SASEGT, per germline. The CDR3, as DNA: TGTGCCAGCAGTGAAAACGAGGTCGGACTAGCGGGAGGGAGCTCCTACAATGAGCAGTTCTTC. It is translated as CASSENEVGLAGGSSYNEQFF.

Of note for this clonotype: It is unclear where the CDR3 begins or ends on the DNA, so no DNA is shown, and the CDR3 is as TCRdb lists it. The CDR3 spells CASSFYICSTVEGSAKNIQYF. The chain joins TRBV7-2 to TRBJ2-4; the table's D call, TRBD2, has no DNA check behind it. From its first to its last residue, the CDR3 has 21 amino acids. Germline assignment: CDR1 SGHTA and CDR2 FQGNSA.

The gene calls are TRBV7-2 and TRBJ2-1; 9 bases match TRBD1. V gave up 0 bases and J gave up 14 bases; unmatched junction bases: 5. From germline, CDR1 is SGHTA and CDR2 FQGNSA. The CDR3 is 13 residues long. The CDR3 here is CASSLARDRAKFF. CDR3 nucleotide sequence: TGTGCCAGCAGCTTAGCAAGGGACAGGGCTAAGTTCTTC.

This chain connects TRBV7-9 to TRBJ2-1; TRBD2 aligns across 7 bases. CDR1 and CDR2 (germline): SEHNR, FQNEAQ (reference sequence). After removal of 5 bases from V and 7 bases from J, the junction contained 14 bases not matched to a gene. The length of the CDR3 is 16 residues. CDR3 loop: CASSTNLADFKNEQFF. In nucleotides, the CDR3 is TGTGCCAGCAGCACAAATCTAGCGGACTTTAAAAATGAGCAGTTCTTC.

Turning to this clonotype: A read error may explain this, as a much larger clone is one base away. The chain couples TRBV27 to TRBJ1-1, with D perhaps TRBD1 (5 bases). Per the germline V gene, CDR1 is MNHEY and CDR2 is SMNVEV (reference sequence). CDR3 length: 12 amino acids. CDR3 sequence (DNA): TGTGCCTGCAGTTTTTTGGGACTGGAAGCTTTCTTT. Encoded protein: CACSFLGLEAFF.

To note about this clonotype: This could be a read error, since a much larger clone is one nucleotide away. The CDR3 DNA sequence: TGTGCCAGCAGCATAACCGACAGGCAAGAGACCCAGTACTTC. It specifies CASSITDRQETQYF. The V call is TRBV12-3 or TRBV12-4, the J call TRBJ2-5; perhaps TRBD1 as D (6 bases). CDR3 length: 14 residues. Trimming stripped 6 bases from V and 2 bases from J, with 13 bases between.

This clonotype has more than one count but fewer than ten. A junction end diverges from the germline sequence, so it may reflect a read error. The genes are TRBV20-1 and TRBJ2-1, with 10 bases fitting TRBD2. Germline-derived CDR1 and CDR2 are DFQATT and SNEGSKA (reference sequence). The CDR3 runs 13 residues. The CDR3 DNA follows: TGCAGTGCAAGAGCGGGAGGGCCCAATGAGCAGTTCTTC. It specifies CSARAGGPNEQFF.

This clonotype was observed at least ten times. CDR3 amino acids: CASSSSGSDTDTQYF. Here the CDR3 DNA reads TGTGCCAGCAGCTCCAGCGGGAGTGACACAGATACGCAGTATTTT. The chain joins TRBV28 to TRBJ2-3; 8 bases are a match to TRBD2. Germline V lookup: CDR1 MDHEN, CDR2 SYDVKM. The trim removed 6 bases at V and 2 bases at J, leaving 7 bases unmatched. This CDR3 has 15 amino acids.